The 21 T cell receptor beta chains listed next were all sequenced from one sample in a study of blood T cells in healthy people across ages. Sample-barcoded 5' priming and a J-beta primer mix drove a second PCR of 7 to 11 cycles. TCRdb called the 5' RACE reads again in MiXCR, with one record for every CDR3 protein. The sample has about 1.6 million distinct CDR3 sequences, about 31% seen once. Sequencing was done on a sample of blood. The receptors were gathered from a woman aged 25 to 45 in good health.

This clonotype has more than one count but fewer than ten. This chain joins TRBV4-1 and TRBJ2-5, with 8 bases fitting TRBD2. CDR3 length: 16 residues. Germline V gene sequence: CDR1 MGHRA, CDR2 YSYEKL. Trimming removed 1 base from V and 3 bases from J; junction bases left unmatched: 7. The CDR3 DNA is TGCGCCAGCAGCCAAGGTCAGGCACTAGCGGAAGAGACCCAGTACTTC. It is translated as CASSQGQALAEETQYF.

The CDR3 spells CASSLSRTGGLVNKAQHF. The DNA of the CDR3 is TGTGCCAGCAGTTTATCTCGGACAGGGGGCCTCGTTAACAAAGCCCAGCATTTT. This chain links TRBV12-3 or TRBV12-4 with TRBJ1-5; 11 bases align to TRBD1. This CDR3 region has 18 residues. V lost 2 bases to trimming and J lost 11 bases; unmatched junction nucleotides: 17.

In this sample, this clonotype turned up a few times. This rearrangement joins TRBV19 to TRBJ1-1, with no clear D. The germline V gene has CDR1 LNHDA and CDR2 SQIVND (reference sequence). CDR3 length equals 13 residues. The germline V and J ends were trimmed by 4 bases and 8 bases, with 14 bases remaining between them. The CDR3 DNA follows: TGTGCCAGTAGTACCCCCCCCTATGGCGAAGCTTTCTTT. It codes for CASSTPPYGEAFF.

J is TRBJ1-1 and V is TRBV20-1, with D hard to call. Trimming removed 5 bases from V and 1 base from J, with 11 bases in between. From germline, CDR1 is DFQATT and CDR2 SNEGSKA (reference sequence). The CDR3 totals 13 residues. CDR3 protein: CSAPRPGNTEAFF. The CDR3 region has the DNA TGCAGTGCTCCCCGTCCAGGGAACACTGAAGCTTTCTTT.

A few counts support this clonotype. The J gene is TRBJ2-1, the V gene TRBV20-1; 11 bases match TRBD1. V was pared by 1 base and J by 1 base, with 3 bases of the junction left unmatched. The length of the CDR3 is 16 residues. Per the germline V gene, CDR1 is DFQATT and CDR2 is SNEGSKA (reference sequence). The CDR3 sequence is CSARADRGLSYNEQFF. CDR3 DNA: TGCAGTGCTAGAGCGGACAGGGGGCTTTCCTACAATGAGCAGTTCTTC.

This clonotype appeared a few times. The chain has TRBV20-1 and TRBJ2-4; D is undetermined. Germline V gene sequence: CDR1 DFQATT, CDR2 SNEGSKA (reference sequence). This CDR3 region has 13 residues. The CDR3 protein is CSTVGQAENIQYF. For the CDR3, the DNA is TGCAGCACTGTGGGCCAGGCGGAAAACATTCAGTACTTC.

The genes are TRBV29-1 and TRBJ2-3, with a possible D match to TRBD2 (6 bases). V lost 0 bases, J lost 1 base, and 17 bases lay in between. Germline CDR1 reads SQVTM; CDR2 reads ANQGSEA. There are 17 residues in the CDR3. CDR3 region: CSVEDTRTGVGTDTQYF. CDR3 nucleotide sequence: TGCAGCGTTGAAGATACAAGGACGGGGGTGGGCACAGATACGCAGTATTTT.

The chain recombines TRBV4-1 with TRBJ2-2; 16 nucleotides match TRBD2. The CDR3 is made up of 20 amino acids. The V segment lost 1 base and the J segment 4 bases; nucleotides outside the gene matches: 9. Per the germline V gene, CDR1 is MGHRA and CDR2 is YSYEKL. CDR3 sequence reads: CASSQGPGLAGGSSTGELFF. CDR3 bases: TGCGCCAGCAGCCAAGGGCCGGGACTAGCGGGGGGGAGTAGCACCGGGGAGCTGTTTTTT.

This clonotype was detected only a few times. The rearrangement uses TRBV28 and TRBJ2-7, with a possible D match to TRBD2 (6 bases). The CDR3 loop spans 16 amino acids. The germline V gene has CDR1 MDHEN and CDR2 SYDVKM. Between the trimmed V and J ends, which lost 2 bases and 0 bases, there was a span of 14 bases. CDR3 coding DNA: TGTGCCAGCAGTTTAAATCCGGGGGTCATCTCCTACGAGCAGTACTTC. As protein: CASSLNPGVISYEQYF.

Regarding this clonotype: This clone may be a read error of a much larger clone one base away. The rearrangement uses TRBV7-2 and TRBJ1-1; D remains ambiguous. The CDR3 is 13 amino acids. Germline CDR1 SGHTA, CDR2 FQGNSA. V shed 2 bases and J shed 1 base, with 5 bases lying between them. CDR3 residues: CASSLIKNTEAFF. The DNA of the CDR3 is TGTGCCAGCAGCTTAATAAAGAACACTGAAGCTTTCTTT.

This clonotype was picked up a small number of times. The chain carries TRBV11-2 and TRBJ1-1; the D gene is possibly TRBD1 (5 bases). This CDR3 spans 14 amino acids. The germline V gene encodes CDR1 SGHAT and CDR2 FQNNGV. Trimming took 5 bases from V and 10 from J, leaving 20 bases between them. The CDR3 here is CASSPLHGHFLAFF. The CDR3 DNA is TGTGCCAGCAGCCCCTTACATGGACATTTTTTAGCTTTCTTT. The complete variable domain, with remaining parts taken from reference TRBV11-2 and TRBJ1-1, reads EAGVAQSPRYKIIEKRQSVAFWCNPISGHATLYWYQQILGQGPKLLIQFQNNGVVDDSQLPKDRFSAERLKGVDSTLKIQPAKLEDSAVYLCASSPLHGHFLAFFGQGTRLTVV.

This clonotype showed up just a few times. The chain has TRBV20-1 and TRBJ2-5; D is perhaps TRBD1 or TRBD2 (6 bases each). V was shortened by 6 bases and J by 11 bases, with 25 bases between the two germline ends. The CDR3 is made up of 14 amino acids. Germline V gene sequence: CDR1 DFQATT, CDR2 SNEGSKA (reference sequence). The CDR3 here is CSAPPPGATEVQYF. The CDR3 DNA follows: TGCAGTGCCCCCCCGCCGGGGGCTACGGAGGTGCAGTACTTC.

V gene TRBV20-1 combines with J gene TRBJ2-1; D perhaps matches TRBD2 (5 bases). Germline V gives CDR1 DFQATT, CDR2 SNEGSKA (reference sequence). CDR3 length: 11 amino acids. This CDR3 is CSPAGMYEQFF. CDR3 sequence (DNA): TGCAGCCCTGCCGGGATGTATGAGCAGTTCTTC.

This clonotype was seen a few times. The CDR3 coding sequence is TGCGCCAGCAGCCCGCGGGCAGGGGGCGACGAGCAGTACTTC. Its translation is CASSPRAGGDEQYF. This chain uses TRBV5-1 with TRBJ2-7; TRBD1 matches at 8 bases. This CDR3 has 14 residues. Trimming took 4 bases from V and 5 from J; bases not matched to a gene: 8. CDR1 and CDR2 (germline): SGHRS, YFSETQ. Looking up the rest from reference TRBV5-1 and TRBJ2-7 gives the full variable domain: KAGVTQTPRYLIKTRGQQVTLSCSPISGHRSVSWYQQTPGQGLQFLFEYFSETQRNKGNFPGRFSGRQFSNSRSEMNVSTLELGDSALYLCASSPRAGGDEQYFGPGTRLTVT.

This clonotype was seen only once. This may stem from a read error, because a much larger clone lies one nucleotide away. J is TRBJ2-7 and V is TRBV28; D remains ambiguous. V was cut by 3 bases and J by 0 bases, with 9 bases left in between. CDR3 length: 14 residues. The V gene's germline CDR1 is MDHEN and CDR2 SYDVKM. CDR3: CASSFTESSYEQYF. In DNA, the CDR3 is TGTGCCAGCAGTTTTACAGAGTCCTCCTACGAGCAGTACTTC.

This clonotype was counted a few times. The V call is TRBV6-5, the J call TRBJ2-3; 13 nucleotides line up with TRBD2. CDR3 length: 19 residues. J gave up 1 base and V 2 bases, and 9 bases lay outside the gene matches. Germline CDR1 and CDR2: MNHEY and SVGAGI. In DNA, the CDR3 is TGTGCCAGCAGTTACCCGACTAGCGGGGGGAAGGTTGGCACAGATACGCAGTATTTT. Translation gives CASSYPTSGGKVGTDTQYF.

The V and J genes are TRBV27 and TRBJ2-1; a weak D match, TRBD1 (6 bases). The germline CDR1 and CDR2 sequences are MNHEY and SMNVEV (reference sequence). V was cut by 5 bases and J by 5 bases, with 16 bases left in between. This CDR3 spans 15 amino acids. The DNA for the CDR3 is TGTGCCAGCAGTCCATTGGGGGCAGGGAACAATGAGCAGTTCTTC. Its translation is CASSPLGAGNNEQFF.

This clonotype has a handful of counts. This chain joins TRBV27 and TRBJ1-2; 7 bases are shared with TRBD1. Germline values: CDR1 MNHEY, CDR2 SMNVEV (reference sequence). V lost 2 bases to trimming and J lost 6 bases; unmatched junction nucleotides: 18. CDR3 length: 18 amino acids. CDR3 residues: CASSLNGPYTGVEHGYTF. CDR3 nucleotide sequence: TGTGCCAGCAGTTTAAACGGACCGTACACAGGGGTAGAACATGGCTACACCTTC.

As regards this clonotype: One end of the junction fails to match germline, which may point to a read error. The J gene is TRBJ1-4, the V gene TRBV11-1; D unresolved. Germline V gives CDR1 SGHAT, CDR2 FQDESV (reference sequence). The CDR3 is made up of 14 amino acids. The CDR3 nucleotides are TGTGCCGGCAGCTTATCGGCTCGGAATGAAAAACTGTTTTTT. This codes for CAGSLSARNEKLFF. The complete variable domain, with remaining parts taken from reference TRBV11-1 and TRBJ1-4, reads EAEVAQSPRYKITEKSQAVAFWCDPISGHATLYWYRQILGQGPELLVQFQDESVVDDSQLPKDRFSAERLKGVDSTLKIQPAELGDSAMYLCAGSLSARNEKLFFGSGTQLSVL.

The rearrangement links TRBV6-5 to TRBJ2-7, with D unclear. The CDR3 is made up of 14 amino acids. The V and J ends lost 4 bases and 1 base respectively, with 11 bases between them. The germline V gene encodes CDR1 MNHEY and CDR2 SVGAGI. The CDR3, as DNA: TGTGCCAGCAGTTTTCAGAGTAATTCCTACGAGCAGTACTTC. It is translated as CASSFQSNSYEQYF.

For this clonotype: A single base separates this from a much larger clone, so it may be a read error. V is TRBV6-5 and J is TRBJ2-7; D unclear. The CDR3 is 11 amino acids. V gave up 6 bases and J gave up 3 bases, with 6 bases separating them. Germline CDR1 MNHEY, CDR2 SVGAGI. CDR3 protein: CASRSLYEQYF. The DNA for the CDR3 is TGTGCCAGCAGATCCCTCTACGAGCAGTACTTC.